This T cell receptor beta chain was sequenced in a study of T cell repertoires in cytomegalovirus infection. Across the whole study: Used in the study were CMV epitopes, some recently identified and HLA-C-restricted, others well-studied and HLA-B-restricted. Through public TCR beta signatures, both CMV infection and matching HLA type were indicated.

TCRdb re-called the reads with MiXCR, one entry per CDR3 protein. The sample consists of 450,000 to 650,000 distinct CDR3 sequences, 35% to 50% of them appearing once. V lost 5 bases and J lost 6; bases outside the gene matches: 23. Per germline, CDR1 MNHEY and CDR2 SMNVEV (reference sequence). The CDR3 is 20 residues long. Whole-study findings and limits: In two of eight donors, the top clonotype was HLA-C-restricted CMV-specific. The cumulative frequency of public TCR beta families identified carriers of CMV plus the relevant HLA.

Remarks on this clonotype: Its cognate antigen is unknown.

V and J are TRBV27 and TRBJ2-2, with 8 positions matching TRBD1. This clonotype was sampled from a human donor in good health (CMV status not recorded). Some clones in this sample may be carry-over from other donors' samples. This sample comprised cultured PBMCs, obtained from culture after CMV antigen stimulation. For the CDR3, the DNA is TGTGCCAGCAGTCCCCGGACAGGGACGACTCTCGGGTATCGGTCCGGGGAGCTGTTTTTT. Its protein product is CASSPRTGTTLGYRSGELFF.